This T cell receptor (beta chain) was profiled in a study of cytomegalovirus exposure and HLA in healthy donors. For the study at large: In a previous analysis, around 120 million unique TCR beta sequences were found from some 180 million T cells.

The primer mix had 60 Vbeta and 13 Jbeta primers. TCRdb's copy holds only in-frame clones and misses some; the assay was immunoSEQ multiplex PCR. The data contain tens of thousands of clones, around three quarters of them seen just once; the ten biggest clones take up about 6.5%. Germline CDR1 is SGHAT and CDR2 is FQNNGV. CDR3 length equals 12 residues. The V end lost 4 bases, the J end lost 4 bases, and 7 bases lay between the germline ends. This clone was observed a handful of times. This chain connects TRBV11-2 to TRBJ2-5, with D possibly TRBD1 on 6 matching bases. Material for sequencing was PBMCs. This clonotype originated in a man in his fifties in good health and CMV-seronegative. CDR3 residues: CASSSTGETQYF. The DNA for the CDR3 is TGTGCCAGCAGCTCGACAGGAGAGACCCAGTACTTC. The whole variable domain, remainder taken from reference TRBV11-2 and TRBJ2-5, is EAGVAQSPRYKIIEKRQSVAFWCNPISGHATLYWYQQILGQGPKLLIQFQNNGVVDDSQLPKDRFSAERLKGVDSTLKIQPAKLEDSAVYLCASSSTGETQYFGPGTRLLVL.